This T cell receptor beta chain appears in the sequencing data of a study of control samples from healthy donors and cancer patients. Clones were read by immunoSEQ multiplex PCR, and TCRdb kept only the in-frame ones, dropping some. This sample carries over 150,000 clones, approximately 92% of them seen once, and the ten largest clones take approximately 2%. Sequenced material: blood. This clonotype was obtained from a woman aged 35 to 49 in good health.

The CDR3 DNA is TGTGCCAGCAGTTCACCCGGGGGGGTTCGGGAGACCCAGTACTTC. It specifies CASSSPGGVRETQYF. The rearrangement uses TRBV28 and TRBJ2-5; 8 positions agree with TRBD2. J gave up 5 bases and V 4 bases, and 9 bases lay outside the gene matches. Germline V gives CDR1 MDHEN, CDR2 SYDVKM. The CDR3 is made up of 15 amino acids.